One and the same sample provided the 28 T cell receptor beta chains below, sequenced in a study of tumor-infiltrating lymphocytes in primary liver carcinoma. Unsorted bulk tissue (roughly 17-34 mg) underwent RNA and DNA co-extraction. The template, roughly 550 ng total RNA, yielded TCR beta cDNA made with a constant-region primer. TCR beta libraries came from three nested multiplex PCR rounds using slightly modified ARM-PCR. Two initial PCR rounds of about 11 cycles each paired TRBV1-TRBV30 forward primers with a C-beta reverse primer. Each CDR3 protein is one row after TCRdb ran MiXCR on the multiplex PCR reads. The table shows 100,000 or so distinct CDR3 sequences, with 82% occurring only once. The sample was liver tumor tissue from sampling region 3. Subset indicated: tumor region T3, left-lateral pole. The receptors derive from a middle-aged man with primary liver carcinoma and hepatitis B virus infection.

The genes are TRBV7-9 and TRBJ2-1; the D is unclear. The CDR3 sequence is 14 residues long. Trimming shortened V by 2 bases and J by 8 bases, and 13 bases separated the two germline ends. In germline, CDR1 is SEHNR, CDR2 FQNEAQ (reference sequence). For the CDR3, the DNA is TGTGCCAGCAGCTTATCATTACCTATTCATGAGCAGTTCTTC. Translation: CASSLSLPIHEQFF.

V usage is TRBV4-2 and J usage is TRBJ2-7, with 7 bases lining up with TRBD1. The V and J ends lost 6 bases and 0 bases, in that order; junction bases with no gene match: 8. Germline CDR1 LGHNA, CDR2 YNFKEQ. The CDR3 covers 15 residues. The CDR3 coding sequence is TGTGCCAGCAGTCGACGGACAGGTAACTCCTACGAGCAGTACTTC. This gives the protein CASSRRTGNSYEQYF.

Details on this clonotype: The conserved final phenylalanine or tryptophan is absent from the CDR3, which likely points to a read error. The CDR3 bases are TGTGCCAGCAGTGCGGCGGGCGTGAACACCGGGGAGCTGTTTCTT. It encodes CASSAAGVNTGELFL. The chain joins TRBV6-5 to TRBJ2-2, with a possible D match to TRBD2 (5 bases). There are 15 residues in the CDR3. Per germline, CDR1 MNHEY and CDR2 SVGAGI. V dropped 5 bases and J dropped 1 base, with 11 bases sitting between them.

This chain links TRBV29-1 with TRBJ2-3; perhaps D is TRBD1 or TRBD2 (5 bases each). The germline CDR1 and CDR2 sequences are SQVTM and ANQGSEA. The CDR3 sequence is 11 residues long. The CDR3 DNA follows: TGCAGTGGGGGAAAGACAGATACGCAGTATTTT. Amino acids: CSGGKTDTQYF.

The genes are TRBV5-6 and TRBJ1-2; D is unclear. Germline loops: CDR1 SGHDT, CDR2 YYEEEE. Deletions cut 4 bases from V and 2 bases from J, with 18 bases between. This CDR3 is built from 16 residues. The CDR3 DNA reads TGTGCCAGCAGCCACAATTACCGGAACCCCAACTATGGCTACACCTTC. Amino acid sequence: CASSHNYRNPNYGYTF.

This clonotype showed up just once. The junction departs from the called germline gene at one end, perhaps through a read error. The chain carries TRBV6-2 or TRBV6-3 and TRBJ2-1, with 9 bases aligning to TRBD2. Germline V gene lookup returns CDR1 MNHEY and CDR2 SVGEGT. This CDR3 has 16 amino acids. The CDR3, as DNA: TGTGCTAGCAGTTTCTATATAGCGGGAGTCGATGATGAGCAGTTCTTC. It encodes CASSFYIAGVDDEQFF.

The CDR3 region is CANTLTGLAGETQYF. The CDR3 nucleotides read TGTGCAAACACCCTCACGGGTCTAGCGGGAGAGACCCAGTACTTC. The V gene is TRBV11-1, the J gene TRBJ2-5; 8 bases line up with TRBD2. This CDR3 is 15 amino acids long. Germline lookup yields CDR1 SGHAT and CDR2 FQDESV (reference sequence).

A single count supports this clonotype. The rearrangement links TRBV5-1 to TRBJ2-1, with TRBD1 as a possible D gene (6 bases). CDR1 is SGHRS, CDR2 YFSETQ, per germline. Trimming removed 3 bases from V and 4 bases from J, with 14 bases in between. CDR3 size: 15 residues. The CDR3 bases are TGCGCCAGCAGCTCTCTGGGGGCAGCATACAATGAGCAGTTCTTC. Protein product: CASSSLGAAYNEQFF.

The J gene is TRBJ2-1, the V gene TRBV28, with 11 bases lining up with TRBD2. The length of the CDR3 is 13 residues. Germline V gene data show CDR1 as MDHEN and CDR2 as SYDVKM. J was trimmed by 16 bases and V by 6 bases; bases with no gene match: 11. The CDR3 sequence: CASSIGTSGEHFF. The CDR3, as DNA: TGTGCCAGCAGCATCGGGACTAGCGGTGAACACTTCTTC.

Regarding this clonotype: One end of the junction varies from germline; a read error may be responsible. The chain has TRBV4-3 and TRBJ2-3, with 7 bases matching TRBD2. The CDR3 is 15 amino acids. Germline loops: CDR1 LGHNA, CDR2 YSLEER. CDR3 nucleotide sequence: TGCGCCAGTAGCCAAGATGCCCTAGCGGCAGATATGCAGTATTTT. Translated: CASSQDALAADMQYF.

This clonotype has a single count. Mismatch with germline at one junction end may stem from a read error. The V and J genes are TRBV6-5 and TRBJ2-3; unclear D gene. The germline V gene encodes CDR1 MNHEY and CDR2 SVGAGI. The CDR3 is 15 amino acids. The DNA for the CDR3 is TGCGCCAGCAGTTACTCGCCAGTTGGAAGTGATACGCAGTATTTT. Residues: CASSYSPVGSDTQYF.

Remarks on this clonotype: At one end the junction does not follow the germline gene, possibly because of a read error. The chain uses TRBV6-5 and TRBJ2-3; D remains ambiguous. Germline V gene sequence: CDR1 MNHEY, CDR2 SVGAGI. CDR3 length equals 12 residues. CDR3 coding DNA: TGTGCCAGCAATTACCCGCCTGATACGCAGTATTTT. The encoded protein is CASNYPPDTQYF.

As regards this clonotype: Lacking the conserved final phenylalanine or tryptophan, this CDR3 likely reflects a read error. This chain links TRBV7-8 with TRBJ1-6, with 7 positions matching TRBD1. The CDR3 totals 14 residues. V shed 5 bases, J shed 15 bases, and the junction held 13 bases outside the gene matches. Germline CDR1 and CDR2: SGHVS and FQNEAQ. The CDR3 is CASSRQGGSAHLHI. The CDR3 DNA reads TGTGCCAGCAGCCGACAGGGCGGGAGTGCACACCTCCACATT.

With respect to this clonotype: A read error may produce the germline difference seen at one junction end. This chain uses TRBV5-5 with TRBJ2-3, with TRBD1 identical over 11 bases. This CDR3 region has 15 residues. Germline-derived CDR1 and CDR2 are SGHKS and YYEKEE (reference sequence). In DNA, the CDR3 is TGTACCAGCGGCTGGGACAGGGGGAGTTCAGATATGCAGTATTTT. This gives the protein CTSGWDRGSSDMQYF.

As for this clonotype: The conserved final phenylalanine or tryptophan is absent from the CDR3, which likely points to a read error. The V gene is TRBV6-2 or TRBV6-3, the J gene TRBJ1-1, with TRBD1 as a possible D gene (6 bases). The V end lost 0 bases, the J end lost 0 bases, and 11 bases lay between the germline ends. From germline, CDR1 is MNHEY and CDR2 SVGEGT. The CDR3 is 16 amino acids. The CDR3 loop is CASSYSRDRMNTEAFL. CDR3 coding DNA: TGTGCCAGCAGTTACTCGAGAGACAGGATGAACACTGAAGCTTTCCTT.

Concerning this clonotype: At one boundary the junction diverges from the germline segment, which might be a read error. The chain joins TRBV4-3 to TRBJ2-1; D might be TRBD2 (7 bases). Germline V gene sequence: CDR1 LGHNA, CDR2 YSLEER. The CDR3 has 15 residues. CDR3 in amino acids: CASNQFRGASDEQFF. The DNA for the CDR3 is TGCGCCAGCAACCAATTTCGGGGGGCTAGCGATGAGCAGTTCTTC.

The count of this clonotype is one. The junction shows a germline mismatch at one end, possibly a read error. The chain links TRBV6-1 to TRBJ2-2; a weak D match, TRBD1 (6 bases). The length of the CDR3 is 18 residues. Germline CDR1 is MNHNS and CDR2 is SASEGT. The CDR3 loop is CASSEALLGGVNIGKLFF. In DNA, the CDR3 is TGTGCCAGCAGTGAAGCGCTTCTAGGGGGAGTGAACATCGGGAAGCTGTTTTTT.

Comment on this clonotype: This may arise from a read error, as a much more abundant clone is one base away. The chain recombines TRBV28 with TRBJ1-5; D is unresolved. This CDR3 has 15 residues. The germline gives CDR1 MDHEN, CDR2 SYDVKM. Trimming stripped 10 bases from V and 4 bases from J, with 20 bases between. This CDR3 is CATSKEALENQPQHF. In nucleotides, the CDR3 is TGTGCCACATCAAAGGAGGCGCTGGAAAATCAGCCCCAGCATTTT. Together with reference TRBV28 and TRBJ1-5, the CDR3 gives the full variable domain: DVKVTQSSRYLVKRTGEKVFLECVQDMDHENMFWYRQDPGLGLRLIYFSYDVKMKEKGDIPEGYSVSREKKERFSLILESASTNQTSMYLCATSKEALENQPQHFGDGTRLSIL.

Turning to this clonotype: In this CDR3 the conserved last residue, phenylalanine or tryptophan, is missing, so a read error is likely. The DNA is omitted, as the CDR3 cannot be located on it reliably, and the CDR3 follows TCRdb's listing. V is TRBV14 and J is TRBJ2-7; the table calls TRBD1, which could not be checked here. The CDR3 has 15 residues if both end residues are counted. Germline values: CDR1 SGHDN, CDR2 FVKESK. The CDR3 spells CASSPSGRKLYEQCL.

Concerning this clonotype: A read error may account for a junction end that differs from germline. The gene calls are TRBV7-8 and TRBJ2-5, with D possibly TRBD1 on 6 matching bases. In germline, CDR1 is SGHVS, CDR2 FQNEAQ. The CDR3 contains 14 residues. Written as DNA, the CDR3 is TGTGTCAGCAAGCAAGGGACAACACAAGAGACCCAGTACTTC. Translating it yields CVSKQGTTQETQYF.

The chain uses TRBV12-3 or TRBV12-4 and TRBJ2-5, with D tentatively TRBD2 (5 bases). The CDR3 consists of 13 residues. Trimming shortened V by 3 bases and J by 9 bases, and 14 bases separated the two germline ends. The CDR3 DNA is TGTGCCAGCAGTTTGTCCGGGGTTAAGGCCCAGTACTTC. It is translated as CASSLSGVKAQYF.

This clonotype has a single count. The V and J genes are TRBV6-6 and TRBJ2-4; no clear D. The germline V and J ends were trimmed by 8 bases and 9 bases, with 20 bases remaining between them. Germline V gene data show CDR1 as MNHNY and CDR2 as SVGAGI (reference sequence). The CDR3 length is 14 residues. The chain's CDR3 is CASLNPLEVCIQYF. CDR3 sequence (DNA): TGTGCCAGCTTAAATCCTCTCGAGGTATGCATTCAGTACTTC.

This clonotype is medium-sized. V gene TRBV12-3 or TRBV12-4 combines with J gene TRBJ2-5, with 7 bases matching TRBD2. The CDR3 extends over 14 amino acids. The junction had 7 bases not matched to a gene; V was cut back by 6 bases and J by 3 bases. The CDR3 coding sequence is TGTGCCAGCAGCGGCGGACGGGGGGAAGAGACCCAGTACTTC. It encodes CASSGGRGEETQYF.

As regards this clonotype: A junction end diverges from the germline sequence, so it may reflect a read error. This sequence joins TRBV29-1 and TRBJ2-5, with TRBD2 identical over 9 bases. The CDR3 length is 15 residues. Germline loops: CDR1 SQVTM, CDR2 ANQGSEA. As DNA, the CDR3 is TGCAGCGTTCGGACTAGCGAGAGTCGGGCAGAGAGCCAGTACTTC. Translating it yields CSVRTSESRAESQYF. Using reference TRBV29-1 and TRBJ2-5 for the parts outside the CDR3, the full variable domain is SAVISQKPSRDICQRGTSLTIQCQVDSQVTMMFWYRQQPGQSLTLIATANQGSEATYESGFVIDKFPISRPNLTFSTLTVSNMSPEDSSIYLCSVRTSESRAESQYFGPGTRLLVL.

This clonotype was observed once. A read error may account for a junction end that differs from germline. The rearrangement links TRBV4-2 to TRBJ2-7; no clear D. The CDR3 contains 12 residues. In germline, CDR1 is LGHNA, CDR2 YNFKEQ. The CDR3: CDSSQDQNEQYF. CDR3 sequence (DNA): TGTGACAGCAGCCAAGATCAGAACGAACAGTACTTC.

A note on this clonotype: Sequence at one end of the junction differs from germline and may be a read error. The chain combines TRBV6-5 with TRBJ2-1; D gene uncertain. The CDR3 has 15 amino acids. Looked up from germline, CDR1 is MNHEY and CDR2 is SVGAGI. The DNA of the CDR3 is TGTGCGAGCAGCTTCAGCGAGAGACCGGCAGATGAGCAGTTCTTC. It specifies CASSFSERPADEQFF.

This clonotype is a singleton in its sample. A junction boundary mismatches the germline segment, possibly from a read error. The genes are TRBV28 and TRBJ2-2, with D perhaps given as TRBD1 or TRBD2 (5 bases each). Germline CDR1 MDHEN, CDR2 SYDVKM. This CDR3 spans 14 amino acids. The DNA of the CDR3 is TGTGCCAGCAGTTATGTGGGATCTGCCAGGGAGCCGTTTTTT. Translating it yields CASSYVGSAREPFF.

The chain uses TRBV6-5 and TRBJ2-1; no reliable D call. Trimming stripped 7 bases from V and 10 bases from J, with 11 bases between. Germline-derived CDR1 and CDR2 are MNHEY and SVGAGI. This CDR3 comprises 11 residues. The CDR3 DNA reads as TGTGCCAGCACTCATGGCCGGGAGCAGTTCTTC. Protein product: CASTHGREQFF.